The present TCR beta chain was sequenced within a study of siplizumab effects on memory and regulatory T cells. The junction had 9 bases not matched to a gene; V was cut back by 7 bases and J by 10 bases. Germline lookup yields CDR1 LNHDA and CDR2 SQIVND (reference sequence). CDR3 length: 14 residues. This table comes from immunoSEQ multiplex PCR, and its TCRdb copy is limited to in-frame clones, with some not included. The table has about 91,000 clones, approximately 97% seen once. Sequencing input: naive CD4+ T cells sorted from blood. The sequence was obtained from a human donor in good health. V usage is TRBV19 and J usage is TRBJ2-2, with 10 bases lining up with TRBD2. The CDR3 bases are TGTGCCAGTAACCCCGAGCGGGGGGGCTTGGAGCTGTTTTTT. Protein: CASNPERGGLELFF.